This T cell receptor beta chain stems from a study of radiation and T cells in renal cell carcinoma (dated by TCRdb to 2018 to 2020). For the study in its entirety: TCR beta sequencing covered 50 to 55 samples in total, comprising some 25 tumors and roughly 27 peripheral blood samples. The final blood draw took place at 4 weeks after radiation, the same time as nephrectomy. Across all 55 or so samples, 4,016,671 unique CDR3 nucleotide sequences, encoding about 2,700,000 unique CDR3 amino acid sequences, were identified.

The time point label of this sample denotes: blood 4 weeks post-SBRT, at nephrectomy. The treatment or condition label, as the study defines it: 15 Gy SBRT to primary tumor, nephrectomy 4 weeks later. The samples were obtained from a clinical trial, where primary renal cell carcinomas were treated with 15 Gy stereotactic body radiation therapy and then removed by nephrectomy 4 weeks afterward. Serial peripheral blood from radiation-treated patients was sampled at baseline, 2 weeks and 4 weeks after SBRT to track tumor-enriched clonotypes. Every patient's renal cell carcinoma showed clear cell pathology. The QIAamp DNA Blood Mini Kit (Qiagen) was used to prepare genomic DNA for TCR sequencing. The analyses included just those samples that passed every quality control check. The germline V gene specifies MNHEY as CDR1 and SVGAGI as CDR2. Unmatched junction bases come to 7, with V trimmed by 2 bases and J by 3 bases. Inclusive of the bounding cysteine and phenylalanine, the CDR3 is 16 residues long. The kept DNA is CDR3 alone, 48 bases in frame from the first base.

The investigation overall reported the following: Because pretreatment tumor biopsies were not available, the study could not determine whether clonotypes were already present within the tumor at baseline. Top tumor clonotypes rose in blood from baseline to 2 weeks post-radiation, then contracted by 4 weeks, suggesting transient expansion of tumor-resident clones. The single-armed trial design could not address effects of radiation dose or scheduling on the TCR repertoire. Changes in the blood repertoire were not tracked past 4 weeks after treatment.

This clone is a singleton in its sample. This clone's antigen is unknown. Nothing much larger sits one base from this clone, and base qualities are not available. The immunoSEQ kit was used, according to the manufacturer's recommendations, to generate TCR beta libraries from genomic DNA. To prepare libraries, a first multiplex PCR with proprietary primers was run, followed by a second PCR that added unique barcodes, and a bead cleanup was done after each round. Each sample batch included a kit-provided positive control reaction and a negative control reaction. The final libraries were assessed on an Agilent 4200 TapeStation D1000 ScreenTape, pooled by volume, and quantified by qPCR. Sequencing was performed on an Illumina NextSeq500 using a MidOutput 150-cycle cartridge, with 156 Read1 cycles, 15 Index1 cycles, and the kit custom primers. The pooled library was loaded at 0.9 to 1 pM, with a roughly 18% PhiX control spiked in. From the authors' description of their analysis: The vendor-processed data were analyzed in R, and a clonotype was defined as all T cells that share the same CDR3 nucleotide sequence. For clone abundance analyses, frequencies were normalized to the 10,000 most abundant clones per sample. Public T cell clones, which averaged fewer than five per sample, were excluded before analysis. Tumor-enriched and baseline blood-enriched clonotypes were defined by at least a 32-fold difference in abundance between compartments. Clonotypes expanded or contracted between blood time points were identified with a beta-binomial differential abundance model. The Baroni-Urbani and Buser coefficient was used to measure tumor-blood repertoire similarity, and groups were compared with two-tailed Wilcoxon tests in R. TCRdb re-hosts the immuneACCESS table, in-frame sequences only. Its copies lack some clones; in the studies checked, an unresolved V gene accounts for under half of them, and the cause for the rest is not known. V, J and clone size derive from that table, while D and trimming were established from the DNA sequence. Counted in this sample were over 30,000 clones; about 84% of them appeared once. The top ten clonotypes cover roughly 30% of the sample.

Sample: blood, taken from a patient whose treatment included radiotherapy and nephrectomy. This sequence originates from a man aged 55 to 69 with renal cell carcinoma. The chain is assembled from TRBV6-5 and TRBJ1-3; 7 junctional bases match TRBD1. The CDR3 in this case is CASSYNRGTVGNTIYF. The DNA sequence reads TGTGCCAGCAGTTACAATCGGGGGACAGTTGGAAACACCATATATTTT.